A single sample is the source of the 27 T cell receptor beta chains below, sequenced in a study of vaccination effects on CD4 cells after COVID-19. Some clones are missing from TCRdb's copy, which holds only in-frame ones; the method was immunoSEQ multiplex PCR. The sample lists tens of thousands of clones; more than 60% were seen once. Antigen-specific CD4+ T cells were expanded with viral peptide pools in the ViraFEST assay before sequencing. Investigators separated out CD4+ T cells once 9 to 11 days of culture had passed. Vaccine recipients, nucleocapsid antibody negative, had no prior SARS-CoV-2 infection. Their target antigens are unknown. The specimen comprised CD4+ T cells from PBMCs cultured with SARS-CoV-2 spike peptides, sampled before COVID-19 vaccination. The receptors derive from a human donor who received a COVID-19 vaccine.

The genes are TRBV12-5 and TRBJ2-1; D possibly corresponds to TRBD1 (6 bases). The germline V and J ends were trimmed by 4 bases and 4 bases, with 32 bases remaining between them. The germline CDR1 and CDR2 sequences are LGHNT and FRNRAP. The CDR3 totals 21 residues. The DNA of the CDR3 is TGTGCTAGTGGTTCCACCCTAACCTTGGGGACATCGCCCGCGAAATACAATGAGCAGTTCTTC. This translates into CASGSTLTLGTSPAKYNEQFF.

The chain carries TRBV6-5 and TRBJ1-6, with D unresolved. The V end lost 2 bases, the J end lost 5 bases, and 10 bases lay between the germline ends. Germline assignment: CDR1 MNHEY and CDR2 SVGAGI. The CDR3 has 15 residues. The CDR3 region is CASSYVGGNNSPLHF. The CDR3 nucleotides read TGTGCCAGCAGTTACGTCGGAGGGAATAATTCACCCCTCCACTTT.

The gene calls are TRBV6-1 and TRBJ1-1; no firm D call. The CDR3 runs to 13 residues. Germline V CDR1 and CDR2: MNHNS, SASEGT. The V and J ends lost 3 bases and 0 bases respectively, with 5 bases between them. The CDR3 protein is CASSDTMNTEAFF. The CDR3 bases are TGTGCCAGCAGTGACACAATGAACACTGAAGCTTTCTTT.

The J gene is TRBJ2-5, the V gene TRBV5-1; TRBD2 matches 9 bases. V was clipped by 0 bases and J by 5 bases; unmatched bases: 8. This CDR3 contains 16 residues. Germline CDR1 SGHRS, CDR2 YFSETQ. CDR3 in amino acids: CASSLAPAGGGETQYF. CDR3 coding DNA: TGCGCCAGCAGCTTGGCTCCAGCGGGGGGCGGGGAGACCCAGTACTTC.

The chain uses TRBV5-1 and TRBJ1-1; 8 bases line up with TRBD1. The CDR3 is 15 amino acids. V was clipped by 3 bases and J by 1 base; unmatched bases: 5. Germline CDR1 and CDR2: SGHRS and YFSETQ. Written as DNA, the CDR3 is TGCGCCAGCAGCTGGAGACAGGGGAAGAACACTGAAGCTTTCTTT. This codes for CASSWRQGKNTEAFF.

The CDR3 reads CASRDRGLKQYF. DNA for the CDR3: TGCGCCAGCAGGGACAGGGGGCTCAAGCAGTACTTC. The rearrangement links TRBV5-1 to TRBJ2-7, with TRBD1 matching over 11 bases. The CDR3 contains 12 residues. The germline V gene encodes CDR1 SGHRS and CDR2 YFSETQ. J lost 8 bases, V lost 5 bases, and 3 bases had no gene match.

The CDR3 sequence is CASSLEGRHYSYGYTF. CDR3 nucleotides: TGTGCCAGCAGTTTAGAGGGCAGGCATTATTCCTATGGCTACACCTTC. The V and J genes are TRBV28 and TRBJ1-2; D not certain. CDR1 MDHEN and CDR2 SYDVKM come from the germline V gene. The CDR3 consists of 16 residues. The V gene lost 2 bases and the J gene lost 4 bases, with 17 bases spanning the gap.

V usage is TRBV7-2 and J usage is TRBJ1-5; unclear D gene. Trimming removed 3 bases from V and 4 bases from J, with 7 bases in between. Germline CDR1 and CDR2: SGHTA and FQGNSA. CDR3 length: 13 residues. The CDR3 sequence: CASSFQLNQPQHF. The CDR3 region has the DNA TGTGCCAGCAGCTTCCAACTTAATCAGCCCCAGCATTTT.

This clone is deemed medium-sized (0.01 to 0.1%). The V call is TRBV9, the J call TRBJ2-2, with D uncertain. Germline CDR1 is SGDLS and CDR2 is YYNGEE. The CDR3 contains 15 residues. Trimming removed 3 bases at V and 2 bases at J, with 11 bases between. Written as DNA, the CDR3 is TGTGCCAGCAGCGAGCAGACAACCAACACCGGGGAGCTGTTTTTT. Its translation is CASSEQTTNTGELFF.

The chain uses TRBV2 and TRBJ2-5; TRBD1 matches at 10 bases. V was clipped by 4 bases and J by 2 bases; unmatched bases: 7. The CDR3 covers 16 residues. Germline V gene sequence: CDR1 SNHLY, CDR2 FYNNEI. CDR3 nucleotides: TGTGCCAGCAGTGTAGGGAGGACAGGGGGTCAAGAGACCCAGTACTTC. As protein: CASSVGRTGGQETQYF.

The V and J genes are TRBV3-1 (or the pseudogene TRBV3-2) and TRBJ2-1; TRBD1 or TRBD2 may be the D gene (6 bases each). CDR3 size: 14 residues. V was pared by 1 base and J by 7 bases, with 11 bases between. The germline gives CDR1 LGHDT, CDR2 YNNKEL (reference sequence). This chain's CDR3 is CASSQAGANNEQFF. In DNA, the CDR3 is TGTGCCAGCAGCCAAGCGGGGGCGAATAATGAGCAGTTCTTC.

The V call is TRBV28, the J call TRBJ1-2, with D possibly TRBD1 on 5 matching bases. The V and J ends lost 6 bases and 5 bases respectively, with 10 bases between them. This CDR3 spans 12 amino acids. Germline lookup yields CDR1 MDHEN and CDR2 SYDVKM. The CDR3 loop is CASRTPGYGYTF. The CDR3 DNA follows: TGTGCCAGCAGAACCCCAGGGTATGGCTACACCTTC.

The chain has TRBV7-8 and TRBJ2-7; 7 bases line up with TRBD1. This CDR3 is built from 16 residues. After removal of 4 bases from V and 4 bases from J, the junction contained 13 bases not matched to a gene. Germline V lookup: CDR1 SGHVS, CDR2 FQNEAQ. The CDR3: CASSYSRQGVGYEQYF. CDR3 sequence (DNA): TGTGCCAGCAGCTACAGTCGACAGGGCGTCGGATACGAGCAGTACTTC.

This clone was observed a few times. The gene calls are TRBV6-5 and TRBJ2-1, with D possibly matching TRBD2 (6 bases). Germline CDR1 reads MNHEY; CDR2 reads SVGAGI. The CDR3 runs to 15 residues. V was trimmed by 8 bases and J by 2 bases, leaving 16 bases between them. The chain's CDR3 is CASRNPGLAYNEQFF. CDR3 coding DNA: TGTGCCAGCCGAAATCCGGGACTGGCCTACAATGAGCAGTTCTTC.

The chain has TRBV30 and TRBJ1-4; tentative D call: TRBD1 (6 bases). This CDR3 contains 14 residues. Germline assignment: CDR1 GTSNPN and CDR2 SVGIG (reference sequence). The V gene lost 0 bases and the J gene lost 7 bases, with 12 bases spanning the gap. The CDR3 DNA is TGTGCCTGGAGTGTATGGCAGGGGAGTGAAAAACTGTTTTTT. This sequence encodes CAWSVWQGSEKLFF.

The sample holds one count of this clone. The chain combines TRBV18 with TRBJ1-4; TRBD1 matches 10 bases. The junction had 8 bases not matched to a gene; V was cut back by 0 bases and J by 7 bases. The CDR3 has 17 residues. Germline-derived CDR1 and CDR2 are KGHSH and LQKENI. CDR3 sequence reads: CASSPPLGQGGGEKLFF. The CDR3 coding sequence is TGTGCCAGCTCACCACCCCTAGGACAGGGGGGGGGTGAAAAACTGTTTTTT.

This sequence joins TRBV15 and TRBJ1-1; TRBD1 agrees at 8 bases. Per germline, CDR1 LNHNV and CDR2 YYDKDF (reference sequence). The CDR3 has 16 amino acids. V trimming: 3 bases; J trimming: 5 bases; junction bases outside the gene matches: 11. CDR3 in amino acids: CATSSYSGGVLTEAFF. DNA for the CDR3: TGTGCCACCAGCAGCTATTCAGGGGGCGTGTTAACTGAAGCTTTCTTT.

The CDR3, as DNA: TGTGCCAGCAGCGCCGGGGGGGAGACCCAGTACTTC. Translation: CASSAGGETQYF. This chain connects TRBV7-2 to TRBJ2-5, with 7 nucleotides matching TRBD2. Germline CDR1 SGHTA, CDR2 FQGNSA. The V segment lost 5 bases and the J segment 5 bases; nucleotides outside the gene matches: 2. The CDR3 has 12 residues. The whole variable domain, filled in from reference TRBV7-2 and TRBJ2-5, reads GAGVSQSPSNKVTEKGKDVELRCDPISGHTALYWYRQSLGQGLEFLIYFQGNSAPDKSGLPSDRFSAERTGGSVSTLTIQRTQQEDSAVYLCASSAGGETQYFGPGTRLLVL.

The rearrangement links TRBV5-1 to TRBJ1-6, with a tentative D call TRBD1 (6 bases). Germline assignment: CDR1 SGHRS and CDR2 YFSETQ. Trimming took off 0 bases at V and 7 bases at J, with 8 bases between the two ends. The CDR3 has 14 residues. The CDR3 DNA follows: TGCGCCAGCAGCTTGGACAGGGTAAATTCACCCCTCCACTTT. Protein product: CASSLDRVNSPLHF.

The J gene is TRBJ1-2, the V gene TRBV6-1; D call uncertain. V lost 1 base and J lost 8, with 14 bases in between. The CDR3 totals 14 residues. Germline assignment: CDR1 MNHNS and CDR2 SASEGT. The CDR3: CASSEDARARGYTF. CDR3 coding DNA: TGTGCCAGCAGTGAAGACGCTCGAGCCCGGGGCTACACCTTC.

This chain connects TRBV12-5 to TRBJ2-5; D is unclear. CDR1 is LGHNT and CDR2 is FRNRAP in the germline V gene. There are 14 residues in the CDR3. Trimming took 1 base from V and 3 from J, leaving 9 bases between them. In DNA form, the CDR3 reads TGTGCTAGTGGTTTGGGAGGTCGGAAAGAGACCCAGTACTTC. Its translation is CASGLGGRKETQYF.

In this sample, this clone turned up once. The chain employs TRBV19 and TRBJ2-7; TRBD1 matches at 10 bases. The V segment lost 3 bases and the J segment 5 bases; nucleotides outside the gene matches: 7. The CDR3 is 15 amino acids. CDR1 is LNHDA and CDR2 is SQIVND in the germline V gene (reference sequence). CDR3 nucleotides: TGTGCCAGTAGTATCGGGACAGGGGTAGTCCACGAGCAGTACTTC. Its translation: CASSIGTGVVHEQYF.

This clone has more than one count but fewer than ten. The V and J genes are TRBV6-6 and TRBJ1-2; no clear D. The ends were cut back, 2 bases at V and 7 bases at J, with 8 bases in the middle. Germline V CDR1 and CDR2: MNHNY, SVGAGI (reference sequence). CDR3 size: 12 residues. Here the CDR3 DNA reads TGTGCCAGCAGTTACGGGGAGGGTGGCTACACCTTC. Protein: CASSYGEGGYTF.

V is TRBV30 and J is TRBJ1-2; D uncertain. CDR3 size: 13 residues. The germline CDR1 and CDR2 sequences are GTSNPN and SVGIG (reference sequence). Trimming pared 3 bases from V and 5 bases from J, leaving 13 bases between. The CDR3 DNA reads TGTGCCTGGAGGATGATCCCGACATATGGCTACACCTTC. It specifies CAWRMIPTYGYTF.

In nucleotides, the CDR3 is TGCGCCAGCAGCCAAGAGGGGCGCCGGGGTGCAACTAATGAAAAACTGTTTTTT. This translates into CASSQEGRRGATNEKLFF. The rearrangement links TRBV4-1 to TRBJ1-4; D perhaps matches TRBD1 (5 bases). V shed 0 bases and J shed 0 bases, with 14 bases lying between them. The germline V gene has CDR1 MGHRA and CDR2 YSYEKL. The CDR3 covers 18 residues.

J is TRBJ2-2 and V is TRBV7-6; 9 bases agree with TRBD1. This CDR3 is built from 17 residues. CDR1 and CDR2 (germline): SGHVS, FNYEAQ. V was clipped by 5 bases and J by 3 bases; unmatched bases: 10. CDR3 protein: CASSQYTGGGDTGELFF. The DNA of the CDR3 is TGTGCCAGCAGCCAATACACAGGGGGCGGTGACACCGGGGAGCTGTTTTTT.

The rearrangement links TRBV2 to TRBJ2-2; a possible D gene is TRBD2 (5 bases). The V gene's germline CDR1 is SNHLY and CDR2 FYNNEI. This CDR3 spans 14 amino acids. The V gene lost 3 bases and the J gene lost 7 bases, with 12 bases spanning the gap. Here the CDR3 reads CASSEASRGGELFF. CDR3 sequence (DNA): TGTGCCAGCAGTGAGGCTAGCCGGGGCGGGGAGCTGTTTTTT. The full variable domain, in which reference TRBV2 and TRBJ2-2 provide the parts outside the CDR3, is EPEVTQTPSHQVTQMGQEVILRCVPISNHLYFYWYRQILGQKVEFLVSFYNNEISEKSEIFDDQFSVERPDGSNFTLKIRSTKLEDSAMYFCASSEASRGGELFFGEGSRLTVL.